A single sample gave rise to the 26 T cell receptor beta chains below, sequenced in a study of CD8 T cells in Susac syndrome. Roughly 0.45 to 1 ug RNA was reverse transcribed with random hexamers. TCRdb reprocessed the immunoSEQ multiplex PCR reads with MiXCR, giving one entry per CDR3 protein. The sample shows about 160,000 distinct CDR3 sequences, approximately 94% of them seen only once. The sample comprised CD4+ T cells from PBMCs. The receptors shown here come from a human donor with multiple sclerosis.

The CDR3 loop reads CASSTVDGELFF. The CDR3 coding sequence is TGTGCCAGCAGTACAGTGGACGGGGAGCTGTTTTTT. This chain uses TRBV12-3 or TRBV12-4 with TRBJ2-2; D remains ambiguous. V was cut by 5 bases and J by 7 bases, with 8 bases left in between. This CDR3 spans 12 amino acids.

The chain combines TRBV14 with TRBJ2-3, with 7 positions matching TRBD2. Germline trimming cut 4 bases from V and 4 bases from J; bases unmatched to any gene: 2. The CDR3 runs to 13 residues. From germline, CDR1 is SGHDN and CDR2 FVKESK. The CDR3 is CASSRSGPDTQYF. For the CDR3, the DNA is TGTGCCAGCAGCCGTAGCGGGCCAGATACGCAGTATTTT.

This clonotype was counted once. The V and J genes are TRBV29-1 and TRBJ2-1; D not certain. The V and J ends lost 4 bases and 1 base respectively, with 11 bases between them. Germline assignment: CDR1 SQVTM and CDR2 ANQGSEA. This CDR3 is built from 14 residues. CDR3 amino acids: CSVGGLSSYNEQFF. In nucleotides, the CDR3 is TGCAGCGTTGGGGGTCTAAGTTCCTACAATGAGCAGTTCTTC.

This chain joins TRBV28 and TRBJ1-5; 7 bases match TRBD1. Germline V CDR1 and CDR2: MDHEN, SYDVKM. V lost 4 bases and J lost 0; bases outside the gene matches: 6. The CDR3 runs to 16 residues. DNA for the CDR3: TGTGCCAGCAGTTCCGGGACAGCATATAGCAATCAGCCCCAGCATTTT. It specifies CASSSGTAYSNQPQHF. The complete variable domain, with remaining parts taken from reference TRBV28 and TRBJ1-5, reads DVKVTQSSRYLVKRTGEKVFLECVQDMDHENMFWYRQDPGLGLRLIYFSYDVKMKEKGDIPEGYSVSREKKERFSLILESASTNQTSMYLCASSSGTAYSNQPQHFGDGTRLSIL.

This chain connects TRBV5-1 to TRBJ1-4, with D possibly matching TRBD1 (5 bases). Per the germline V gene, CDR1 is SGHRS and CDR2 is YFSETQ. This CDR3 region has 17 residues. Trimming pared 4 bases from V and 8 bases from J, leaving 24 bases between. The CDR3, as DNA: TGCGCCAGCAGCACAGCAGGGAGCACCTCGCCGGGGGAAAAACTGTTTTTT. Translation gives CASSTAGSTSPGEKLFF.

Written as DNA, the CDR3 is TGTGCCTGGACTGACGGGTCCTACGTGGGCAATCAGCCCCAGCATTTT. Protein sequence: CAWTDGSYVGNQPQHF. The chain carries TRBV30 and TRBJ1-5; the D is unclear. The V end lost 4 bases, the J end lost 2 bases, and 18 bases lay between the germline ends. Germline assignment: CDR1 GTSNPN and CDR2 SVGIG (reference sequence). The CDR3 extends over 16 amino acids.

The chain carries TRBV3-1 and TRBJ1-1, with a tentative D call TRBD1 (5 bases). Germline V CDR1 and CDR2: LGHDT, YNNKEL (reference sequence). This CDR3 has 14 residues. The ends were cut back, 1 base at V and 4 bases at J, with 10 bases in the middle. The CDR3 loop is CASSQGGQGTEAFF. The CDR3 DNA sequence: TGTGCCAGCAGCCAAGGAGGTCAGGGCACTGAAGCTTTCTTT.

In DNA, the CDR3 is TGTGCCAGCAGTTACTCGACAGGGGGCACGGGCAATCAGCCCCAGCATTTT. It encodes CASSYSTGGTGNQPQHF. The chain has TRBV6-5 and TRBJ1-5, with TRBD1 matching 10 bases. The CDR3 sequence is 17 residues long. The ends lost 0 bases at V and 2 bases at J; junction bases unmatched: 4. Germline CDR1 and CDR2: MNHEY and SVGAGI.

The chain combines TRBV2 with TRBJ1-1; D is unclear. The germline CDR1 and CDR2 sequences are SNHLY and FYNNEI. V dropped 4 bases and J dropped 7 bases, with 7 bases sitting between them. This CDR3 is 11 amino acids long. Here the CDR3 DNA reads TGTGCCAGCAGTGGGCCGATTGAAGCTTTCTTT. The encoded protein is CASSGPIEAFF.

The chain employs TRBV5-1 and TRBJ1-3; TRBD1 matches at 8 bases. The CDR3 is made up of 15 amino acids. V was clipped by 0 bases and J by 4 bases; unmatched bases: 3. The germline V gene has CDR1 SGHRS and CDR2 YFSETQ. The CDR3 sequence is CASSLGTGSGNTIYF. The CDR3 nucleotides read TGCGCCAGCAGCTTGGGGACAGGGTCCGGAAACACCATATATTTT.

The V call is TRBV30, the J call TRBJ2-1; no reliable D call. The V end was cut by 4 bases, the J end by 4 bases, with 11 bases between. The germline CDR1 and CDR2 sequences are GTSNPN and SVGIG (reference sequence). The CDR3 spans 13 residues. CDR3 protein: CAWKSPGYNEQFF. In DNA, the CDR3 is TGTGCCTGGAAGTCTCCCGGTTACAATGAGCAGTTCTTC. The full variable domain, with the rest looked up from reference TRBV30 and TRBJ2-1, is SQTIHQWPATLVQPVGSPLSLECTVEGTSNPNLYWYRQAAGRGLQLLFYSVGIGQISSEVPQNLSASRPQDRQFILSSKKLLLSDSGFYLCAWKSPGYNEQFFGPGTRLTVL.

The chain employs TRBV12-3 or TRBV12-4 and TRBJ2-2, with unresolved D. Trimming pared 8 bases from V and 3 bases from J, leaving 10 bases between. This CDR3 is built from 13 residues. CDR3 nucleotide sequence: TGTGCCAGCGTCGGGTGGGACACCGGGGAGCTGTTTTTT. Translated: CASVGWDTGELFF.

V gene TRBV19 combines with J gene TRBJ2-7; D is uncertain. Trimming cost V 5 bases and J 3 bases, with 20 bases left between them. Per germline, CDR1 LNHDA and CDR2 SQIVND (reference sequence). The CDR3 extends over 16 amino acids. CDR3 residues: CASSPQRNGPYYEQYF. In DNA, the CDR3 is TGTGCCAGTAGTCCCCAAAGAAACGGACCCTACTACGAGCAGTACTTC.

The DNA of the CDR3 is TGTGCCAGTAGTATCCCGAAGGACAGGGGGAAGAGCTACACCTTC. It translates to CASSIPKDRGKSYTF. The chain has TRBV19 and TRBJ1-2; 10 nucleotides line up with TRBD1. J lost 9 bases, V lost 3 bases, and 10 bases had no gene match. Germline CDR1 and CDR2: LNHDA and SQIVND (reference sequence). This CDR3 spans 15 amino acids.

The chain is built from TRBV3-1 and TRBJ2-6; D is undetermined. CDR3 length equals 16 residues. Germline CDR1 and CDR2: LGHDT and YNNKEL (reference sequence). V was pared by 0 bases and J by 3 bases, with 9 bases between. In DNA, the CDR3 is TGTGCCAGCAGCCAAGATTGGGTCTTTGGGGCCAACGTCCTGACTTTC. Translated: CASSQDWVFGANVLTF.

The genes are TRBV12-3 or TRBV12-4 and TRBJ1-1, with D unclear. The V end lost 7 bases, the J end lost 1 base, and 13 bases lay between the germline ends. The CDR3 totals 14 residues. DNA for the CDR3: TGTGCCAGCAATAACGAGAACCCGAACACTGAAGCTTTCTTT. Protein product: CASNNENPNTEAFF.

The rearrangement joins TRBV20-1 to TRBJ2-5, with D possibly TRBD1 on 7 matching bases. V was pared by 5 bases and J by 5 bases, with 18 bases between. Per germline, CDR1 DFQATT and CDR2 SNEGSKA (reference sequence). This CDR3 has 14 residues. The DNA of the CDR3 is TGCAGTGCTCCTCGGCAGGGGGGCCGGGAGACCCAGTACTTC. As protein: CSAPRQGGRETQYF.

V and J are TRBV2 and TRBJ2-6; no clear D. The CDR3 totals 14 residues. Germline V gene sequence: CDR1 SNHLY, CDR2 FYNNEI. V was trimmed by 3 bases and J by 1 base, leaving 4 bases between them. The CDR3 sequence: CASSDASGANVLTF. DNA of the CDR3: TGTGCCAGCAGTGATGCTTCTGGGGCCAACGTCCTGACTTTC.

J is TRBJ1-2 and V is TRBV20-1; no clear D. The CDR3 sequence is 13 residues long. CDR1 and CDR2 (germline): DFQATT, SNEGSKA (reference sequence). Trimming removed 8 bases from V and 1 base from J, with 14 bases in between. The CDR3 nucleotides are TGCAGTCTAGGGAGGACGGGTAACTATGGCTACACCTTC. Residues: CSLGRTGNYGYTF.

The gene calls are TRBV7-9 and TRBJ1-5, with D uncertain. Trimming removed 8 bases from V and 5 bases from J, with 4 bases in between. The CDR3 runs 10 residues. Germline-derived CDR1 and CDR2 are SEHNR and FQNEAQ (reference sequence). The CDR3 spells CASGDQPQHF. For the CDR3, the DNA is TGTGCCAGCGGGGATCAGCCCCAGCATTTT.

The chain couples TRBV12-3 or TRBV12-4 to TRBJ1-1; a weak D match, TRBD1 (5 bases). The germline V and J ends were trimmed by 2 bases and 4 bases, with 11 bases remaining between them. The length of the CDR3 is 14 residues. The CDR3 bases are TGTGCCAGCAGTTTATTGTTGGGGGTCACTGAAGCTTTCTTT. This sequence encodes CASSLLLGVTEAFF.

The CDR3 here is CSVGRTNNQPQHF. The DNA for the CDR3 is TGCAGTGTGGGTCGGACAAACAATCAGCCCCAGCATTTT. The chain combines TRBV20-1 with TRBJ1-5, with a weak D call TRBD1 (5 bases). Trimming removed 7 bases at V and 3 bases at J, with 13 bases between. Germline V gene lookup returns CDR1 DFQATT and CDR2 SNEGSKA (reference sequence). This CDR3 is 13 amino acids long.

The genes are TRBV18 and TRBJ2-5; D unresolved. The CDR3 has 13 amino acids. The V and J ends lost 2 bases and 9 bases respectively, with 13 bases between them. Germline CDR1 is KGHSH and CDR2 is LQKENI. The CDR3 protein is CASSPTDSRAQYF. In DNA, the CDR3 is TGTGCCAGCTCACCAACTGATTCAAGAGCCCAGTACTTC.

CDR3 nucleotides: TGTGCCAGAAGCTTGGGTAGCGGGACCCCATTCGGGGAGCTGTTTTTT. Amino acids: CARSLGSGTPFGELFF. V and J are TRBV5-3 and TRBJ2-2; 8 bases match TRBD2. TRBV5-3 is annotated as an ORF whose role is uncertain. The CDR3 has 16 residues. The trim removed 0 bases at V and 7 bases at J, leaving 8 bases unmatched.

The J gene is TRBJ2-7, the V gene TRBV12-3 or TRBV12-4; D possibly corresponds to TRBD2 (6 bases). Between the trimmed V and J ends, which lost 5 bases and 8 bases, there was a span of 22 bases. The CDR3 has 15 amino acids. The CDR3 region has the DNA TGTGCCAGCAGTGGAACCGGGACTGAACTCGGGAAGCAGTACTTC. Translating it yields CASSGTGTELGKQYF.

V gene TRBV6-1 combines with J gene TRBJ2-2, with D uncertain. The CDR3 contains 13 residues. Germline CDR1 MNHNS, CDR2 SASEGT. Trimming shortened V by 7 bases and J by 6 bases, and 12 bases separated the two germline ends. In nucleotides, the CDR3 is TGTGCCAGCATCAAACACCTTGCCGGGGAGCTGTTTTTT. Translation gives CASIKHLAGELFF.